This entry describes one T cell receptor (beta chain). This specimen belongs to a study of blood T cell repertoires in COVID-19. Germline V CDR1 and CDR2: SGHAT, FQNNGV. Trimming took 5 bases from V and 0 from J, leaving 14 bases between them. The CDR3 is 15 residues long. Assay: immunoSEQ multiplex PCR; the TCRdb copy retains only in-frame clones and omits some. The data hold fewer than 75,000 clones, with 85% to 90% observed a single time. This TCR derives from a man aged 50 to 60 with active COVID-19. The specimen sequenced was peripheral blood. V usage is TRBV11-2 and J usage is TRBJ2-7, with no clear D. The CDR3, as DNA: TGTGCCAGCAGCGAGTTCCCGCAAAACTCCTACGAGCAGTACTTC. As protein: CASSEFPQNSYEQYF.